The sequence of this T cell receptor (beta chain) was determined in a study of spatial heterogeneity in lung cancer. Study-wide background: Matched bulk RNA-seq yielded a T cell transcriptional module score. Counts of TCR transcripts in tumor regions correlated strongly with that score.

By its share, this clonotype is medium-sized (0.01 to 0.1%). The antigen is undetermined. The time point was: sample taken at primary tumor resection. Per germline, CDR1 SGHAT and CDR2 FQNNGV. V gave up 2 bases and J gave up 3 bases, with 18 bases separating them. This CDR3 spans 17 amino acids. Notes on the study in general: Counts of expanded alpha and beta TCRs within tumors tracked the tumor nonsynonymous mutation count.

Each CDR3 protein is one row after TCRdb ran MiXCR on the 5' RACE reads. The sample has fewer than 5,500 distinct CDR3 sequences; about 3.9% are singletons. The receptor was isolated from a female donor with early-stage non-small cell lung cancer. This chain joins TRBV11-2 and TRBJ2-3; the D gene is possibly TRBD2 (6 bases). This specimen was lung tumor tissue, taken at surgery. Here the CDR3 DNA reads TGTGCCAGCAGCTTAATCGCCTTCGTGGGGGGAACAGATACGCAGTATTTT. Its protein product is CASSLIAFVGGTDTQYF.